This T cell receptor (beta chain) was captured by sequencing in a study of blood T cell repertoires in COVID-19 (dated by TCRdb to about 2020). About the study as a whole: Samples from collaborators originated in the United States, Italy and Spain and spanned both the acute and convalescent phases of COVID-19. The prospective study material was composed of cDNA or gDNA derived from T cells, B-cell-depleted T cells, or PBMCs. Subjects who had been exposed to COVID-19, were actively infected with it, or had recovered from it provided the deeply sampled blood TCRbeta repertoires that made up the dataset. A freely available public database, intended as a resource for researchers studying the immune response to SARS-CoV-2, is where the repertoires were released. The samples were drawn from two sources: the first 160 participants of the ongoing ImmuneRACE study, and 1,200 or so subjects contributed by 6 global collaborators. A de-identified subject ID, COVID-19 status, age in years and sex were almost always included in the sample metadata. HLA class I and class II types, where available, came from metadata supplied by the sample provider rather than from assay-based typing. The paper as a whole reports these results and caveats: The amount of clinical and demographic metadata varied by source and participant and was provided uncurated.

The CDR3 covers 14 residues, taking in both the cysteine and the phenylalanine. Only the CDR3 part of the read is kept: 42 bases, read in frame from the first base. CDR1 is given as SNHLY and CDR2 as FYNNEI, both from the germline V gene. V is pared back by 6 bases and J by 4 bases, with 15 bases lying between the germline termini. Whole blood was collected in K2EDTA tubes by collaborating institutions according to the institutions' own protocols. For TCRbeta analysis, collaborators shipped samples in one of three forms: frozen whole blood, isolated PBMCs, or DNA extracted from either of those sample types. This clone was found once. What antigen it recognizes has not been identified. No base-level quality is on record; no much larger clone is a single base apart. TCRbeta CDR3 regions were amplified from genomic DNA using the immunoSEQ Assay, a bias-controlled multiplex PCR. The paper's processing steps were these. The number of nucleated cells in each sample was estimated by amplification of reference gene primers within the assay. To quantify the absolute abundance of each unique TCRbeta CDR3 rearrangement, sequence reads were collapsed and filtered. Productive Simpson clonality was computed per sample as the square root of Simpson's diversity index over productive rearrangements. TCRdb re-hosts the immuneACCESS table, in-frame sequences only. Its copies lack some clones; in the studies checked, an unresolved V gene accounts for under half of them, and the cause for the rest is not known. V and J calls and clone size are given by that table; D and trimming were obtained from the DNA. The sample data list around 290,000 clones, and 85% to 90% of these were observed just once. Together, the top ten hold about 4.6% of the sample.

This sequence originates from a man aged 35 to 55 with acute or convalescent COVID-19. Recombination joined TRBV2 with TRBJ1-2; perhaps TRBD1 is the D gene, with 6 bases matching. Sequenced input: peripheral blood. CDR3 loop: CASRGRTAIYGYTF. At the DNA level, the sequence is TGTGCCAGCAGGGGCCGGACAGCCATCTATGGCTACACCTTC.